This entry describes one T cell receptor (beta chain). Its antigen remains unknown. Across 18 months, stable Graves' hyperthyroidism was marked by no progression to ophthalmopathy. Uncontrolled infection, other autoimmune disease, pregnancy or lactation led to exclusion. Diagnoses used clinical symptoms, serum thyroxine and TRAb, thyroid ultrasound and orbital computed tomography. Amplified regions were TCR beta CDR3 sequences from RNA transcripts. The HTBI primer set drove a first-round RT-PCR of the TCR CDR3. TCRdb reprocessed the multiplex PCR reads with MiXCR, giving one entry per CDR3 protein. The data hold fewer than 600,000 distinct CDR3 sequences, with approximately 14% observed a single time. The CDR3 has 14 amino acids. V dropped 3 bases and J dropped 5 bases, with 9 bases sitting between them. CDR1 is SGHRS, CDR2 YFSETQ, per germline. This record belongs to a study of T cells in Graves' hyperthyroidism and ophthalmopathy.

The study's findings and limits: Blood also carried most thyroid clonotypes expanded above 0.001.

The rearrangement uses TRBV5-1 and TRBJ1-6; unclear D gene. Sequenced material: blood. This receptor was obtained from a woman aged 40 to 49 with Graves' hyperthyroidism. As DNA, the CDR3 is TGCGCCAGCAGCTCGGACGGAAATAATTCACCCCTCCACTTT. Its protein product is CASSSDGNNSPLHF.